This passage covers 28 T cell receptor beta chains from one sample sequenced in a study of cytomegalovirus exposure and HLA in healthy donors. PCR amplification relied on 60 Vbeta primers (plus 13 Jbeta primers). This table comes from immunoSEQ multiplex PCR, and its TCRdb copy is limited to in-frame clones, with some not included. The data show 100,000 or so clones, 78% seen once. Material: PBMCs. The receptors were sampled from a man between 25 and 39 years old in good health and CMV-seronegative.

The rearrangement joins TRBV5-4 to TRBJ2-1; 7 bases are shared with TRBD2. CDR1 and CDR2 from the germline V gene are SGHNT and YYREEE (reference sequence). This CDR3 has 14 amino acids. J was trimmed by 9 bases and V by 1 base; bases with no gene match: 7. The CDR3 nucleotides are TGTGCCAGCAGCTTGTACTGGCGGGAGCGTGAGCAGTTCTTC. Its translation is CASSLYWREREQFF.

A remark on this clone: The junction shows a germline mismatch at one end, possibly a read error. V and J are TRBV7-9 and TRBJ2-7; D perhaps matches TRBD2 (5 bases). CDR3 length equals 13 residues. Per the germline V gene, CDR1 is SEHNR and CDR2 is FQNEAQ (reference sequence). In DNA form, the CDR3 reads TGTTCCAGCAGTACAAACGGGGTCTACGAGCAGTACTTC. It specifies CSSSTNGVYEQYF. The whole variable domain, remainder taken from reference TRBV7-9 and TRBJ2-7, is DTGVSQNPRHKITKRGQNVTFRCDPISEHNRLYWYRQTLGQGPEFLTYFQNEAQLEKSRLLSDRFSAERPKGSFSTLEIQRTEQGDSAMYLCSSSTNGVYEQYFGPGTRLTVT.

This chain joins TRBV4-1 and TRBJ2-7; 9 bases match TRBD2. V shed 4 bases and J 6 bases; nucleotides not matched to a gene: 10. Germline CDR1 and CDR2: MGHRA and YSYEKL. The CDR3 contains 15 residues. CDR3 DNA: TGCGCCAGCAGCCGGGTGAGTAGCGGGAGCTCCGAGCAGTACTTC. It is translated as CASSRVSSGSSEQYF.

The chain has TRBV20-1 and TRBJ2-1; tentative D call: TRBD2 (8 bases). This CDR3 spans 11 amino acids. Germline assignment: CDR1 DFQATT and CDR2 SNEGSKA (reference sequence). The CDR3 reads CSAGGQRGQFF. The CDR3 DNA follows: TGCAGCGCGGGGGGACAGAGAGGGCAGTTCTTC.

The chain couples TRBV27 to TRBJ2-7; TRBD2 agrees at 7 bases. Germline CDR1 MNHEY, CDR2 SMNVEV (reference sequence). The CDR3 totals 13 residues. V lost 7 bases, J lost 1 base, and 4 bases stayed unmatched. CDR3 in DNA: TGTGCCAGCACTCCGGGGGGTTCCTACGAGCAGTACTTC. Translated: CASTPGGSYEQYF.

The rearrangement joins TRBV15 to TRBJ2-7; D is uncertain. Germline CDR1 reads LNHNV; CDR2 reads YYDKDF (reference sequence). The CDR3 is 14 residues long. V dropped 0 bases and J dropped 3 bases, with 9 bases sitting between them. DNA for the CDR3: TGTGCCACCAGCAGAGAAATCGGCGGCTACGAGCAGTACTTC. This sequence encodes CATSREIGGYEQYF.

This clone was seen just once. The chain links TRBV18 to TRBJ1-2; 8 nucleotides line up with TRBD1. Germline V gene lookup returns CDR1 KGHSH and CDR2 LQKENI. Trimming cost V 3 bases and J 3 bases; bases outside gene matches: 3. This CDR3 region has 14 residues. The CDR3 DNA sequence: TGTGCCAGCTCACCCCTGACAGGGGACTATGGCTACACCTTC. This encodes CASSPLTGDYGYTF. The full variable domain, completed using reference TRBV18 and TRBJ1-2, is NAGVMQNPRHLVRRRGQEARLRCSPMKGHSHVYWYRQLPEEGLKFMVYLQKENIIDESGMPKERFSAEFPKEGPSILRIQQVVRGDSAAYFCASSPLTGDYGYTFGSGTRLTVV.

This clone was seen a handful of times. The chain recombines TRBV9 with TRBJ2-3; 7 nucleotides line up with TRBD2. This CDR3 comprises 15 residues. The V and J ends lost 2 bases and 4 bases, in that order; junction bases with no gene match: 7. Germline CDR1 and CDR2: SGDLS and YYNGEE. The DNA of the CDR3 is TGTGCCAGCAGCGTTCCAGCGGGGAGTGCAGATACGCAGTATTTT. As protein: CASSVPAGSADTQYF.

V is TRBV12-5 and J is TRBJ2-7; TRBD2 matches at 8 bases. CDR3 length: 15 amino acids. J lost 3 bases, V lost 1 base, and 5 bases had no gene match. Per germline, CDR1 LGHNT and CDR2 FRNRAP. CDR3 in DNA: TGTGCTAGTGGTTTGGGGCTAGCGGGTATCTACGAGCAGTACTTC. It codes for CASGLGLAGIYEQYF.

This chain uses TRBV6-4 with TRBJ1-6; possibly TRBD1 for D (5 bases). This CDR3 has 13 amino acids. The germline CDR1 and CDR2 sequences are MRHNA and SNTAGT. The V end lost 6 bases, the J end lost 6 bases, and 9 bases lay between the germline ends. The CDR3 protein is CASREQVNSPLHF. DNA of the CDR3: TGTGCCAGCAGGGAACAGGTTAATTCACCCCTCCACTTT.

The V gene is TRBV2, the J gene TRBJ1-3; D unresolved. Germline CDR1 is SNHLY and CDR2 is FYNNEI. V lost 10 bases and J 3 bases, leaving 13 bases between the germline ends. The CDR3 has 13 amino acids. This CDR3 is CANTEGVGNTIYF. The CDR3 DNA reads TGTGCCAACACGGAGGGTGTTGGAAACACCATATATTTT.

The V call is TRBV4-1, the J call TRBJ1-2, with D maybe TRBD1 (6 bases). With 0 bases removed from V and 5 bases from J, the gap between germline ends came to 16 bases. The CDR3 extends over 16 amino acids. Germline V gene data show CDR1 as MGHRA and CDR2 as YSYEKL. CDR3 nucleotides: TGCGCCAGCAGCCAAGAGACAGGAGCGGAACTTTATGGCTACACCTTC. This gives the protein CASSQETGAELYGYTF.

The CDR3 DNA sequence: TGCGCCAGCAGCCAAGGGCACAGGGACCTCTCCTACGAGCAGTACTTC. Its translation is CASSQGHRDLSYEQYF. The rearrangement joins TRBV10-2 to TRBJ2-7; possible D gene TRBD1, 6 bases. Between the trimmed V and J ends, which lost 6 bases and 0 bases, there was a span of 18 bases. The germline gives CDR1 WSHSY, CDR2 SAAADI. The CDR3 is 16 residues long.

This chain links TRBV11-2 with TRBJ2-7, with TRBD1 matching 7 bases. V lost 5 bases, J lost 2 bases, and 9 bases stayed unmatched. The CDR3 length is 15 residues. CDR1 SGHAT and CDR2 FQNNGV come from the germline V gene. In nucleotides, the CDR3 is TGTGCCAGCAGCAAGGGCCCCGGGACAGCCTACGAGCAGTACTTC. This translates into CASSKGPGTAYEQYF.

This chain connects TRBV23-1 to TRBJ2-2; TRBD1 matches 10 bases. TRBV23-1 is designated an ORF whose function remains uncertain. V lost 3 bases, J lost 7 bases, and 11 bases stayed unmatched. This CDR3 has 17 amino acids. The CDR3 spells CASSHLPGTGDNGELFF. For the CDR3, the DNA is TGCGCCAGCAGTCACCTCCCCGGGACAGGGGATAACGGGGAGCTGTTTTTT.

The sample holds a few counts of this clone. The rearrangement joins TRBV2 to TRBJ2-7; weak D call: TRBD1 (5 bases). The V end was cut by 5 bases, the J end by 0 bases, with 11 bases between. Germline lookup yields CDR1 SNHLY and CDR2 FYNNEI. CDR3 length equals 14 residues. The chain's CDR3 is CASSLKDISYEQYF. DNA of the CDR3: TGTGCCAGCAGTTTGAAGGACATCTCCTACGAGCAGTACTTC.

The chain carries TRBV28 and TRBJ1-2, with D possibly matching TRBD1 (6 bases). This CDR3 contains 15 residues. The germline V gene has CDR1 MDHEN and CDR2 SYDVKM. Between the trimmed V and J ends, which lost 3 bases and 4 bases, there was a span of 15 bases. The CDR3 protein is CASSLGQGLGYGYTF. For the CDR3, the DNA is TGTGCCAGCAGTTTGGGGCAGGGGCTGGGCTATGGCTACACCTTC.

The chain recombines TRBV5-6 with TRBJ2-7, with TRBD1 as a possible D gene (6 bases). Germline V CDR1 and CDR2: SGHDT, YYEEEE. The CDR3 has 13 residues. V shed 4 bases and J shed 3 bases, with 11 bases lying between them. The CDR3 DNA reads TGTGCCAGCAGCGGGGGCGACAGCTACGAGCAGTACTTC. This translates into CASSGGDSYEQYF.

The chain carries TRBV18 and TRBJ1-2; D might be TRBD1 (5 bases). The length of the CDR3 is 15 residues. The germline V gene has CDR1 KGHSH and CDR2 LQKENI. The V end was cut by 3 bases, the J end by 4 bases, with 15 bases between. CDR3 protein: CASSPVREISYGYTF. In DNA form, the CDR3 reads TGTGCCAGCTCACCGGTCAGGGAAATTAGCTATGGCTACACCTTC.

The V call is TRBV28, the J call TRBJ1-1; TRBD1 is a possible D gene (6 bases). V was trimmed by 5 bases and J by 1 base, leaving 14 bases between them. The CDR3 covers 15 residues. CDR1 and CDR2 from the germline V gene are MDHEN and SYDVKM. This chain's CDR3 is CASSGSGQSNTEAFF. For the CDR3, the DNA is TGTGCCAGCAGTGGGTCTGGACAGTCGAACACTGAAGCTTTCTTT.

This chain joins TRBV9 and TRBJ1-5; TRBD1 matches at 9 bases. This CDR3 spans 16 amino acids. The V gene's germline CDR1 is SGDLS and CDR2 YYNGEE. The V and J ends lost 2 bases and 3 bases, in that order; junction bases with no gene match: 6. CDR3 residues: CASSVGTGSANQPQHF. DNA for the CDR3: TGTGCCAGCAGCGTTGGGACAGGGTCCGCCAATCAGCCCCAGCATTTT.

The chain is built from TRBV7-9 and TRBJ1-5; D ambiguous. The V gene's germline CDR1 is SEHNR and CDR2 FQNEAQ (reference sequence). CDR3 length: 17 residues. Deletions cut 4 bases from V and 0 bases from J, with 16 bases between. The CDR3 is CASSSNHPQHSNQPQHF. CDR3 DNA sequence: TGTGCCAGCAGCTCAAATCATCCACAGCATAGCAATCAGCCCCAGCATTTT.

The chain couples TRBV6-6 to TRBJ2-2, with unresolved D. The CDR3 loop spans 14 amino acids. The V gene's germline CDR1 is MNHNY and CDR2 SVGAGI (reference sequence). Trimming removed 7 bases from V and 6 bases from J, with 15 bases in between. The DNA of the CDR3 is TGTGCCAGCACTCTAAAAGCCGGAGCCGGGGAGCTGTTTTTT. This sequence encodes CASTLKAGAGELFF.

This rearrangement joins TRBV7-6 to TRBJ1-2, with 9 bases lining up with TRBD1. Trimming cost V 1 base and J 5 bases; bases outside gene matches: 8. Germline V gene sequence: CDR1 SGHVS, CDR2 FNYEAQ. This CDR3 contains 16 residues. CDR3 sequence (DNA): TGTGCCAGCAGCTTAGGGACAGGGGTAGAAGGATATGGCTACACCTTC. This sequence encodes CASSLGTGVEGYGYTF.

The rearrangement links TRBV29-1 to TRBJ2-7, with D maybe TRBD2 (6 bases). CDR1 and CDR2 from the germline V gene are SQVTM and ANQGSEA. V was shortened by 6 bases and J by 7 bases, with 13 bases between the two germline ends. The CDR3 has 11 amino acids. Here the CDR3 DNA reads TGCAGCGTGGGGACTGCGGGGGAGCAGTACTTC. The encoded protein is CSVGTAGEQYF.

This sequence joins TRBV29-1 and TRBJ2-5; 7 positions agree with TRBD1. V lost 8 bases, J lost 5 bases, and 8 bases stayed unmatched. Germline assignment: CDR1 SQVTM and CDR2 ANQGSEA. The CDR3 totals 12 residues. The CDR3 coding sequence is TGCAGCACAGGGGTAGGTCCGGAGACCCAGTACTTC. Amino acid sequence: CSTGVGPETQYF.

V gene TRBV9 combines with J gene TRBJ1-1; no clear D gene. The length of the CDR3 is 14 residues. The V gene lost 0 bases and the J gene lost 1 base, with 7 bases spanning the gap. Germline V gene data show CDR1 as SGDLS and CDR2 as YYNGEE. CDR3 sequence reads: CASSVEPGNTEAFF. The CDR3 DNA sequence: TGTGCCAGCAGCGTAGAGCCGGGGAACACTGAAGCTTTCTTT.

This chain connects TRBV6-5 to TRBJ2-3; no firm D call. The germline V gene encodes CDR1 MNHEY and CDR2 SVGAGI. This CDR3 comprises 12 residues. The ends were cut back, 5 bases at V and 8 bases at J, with 11 bases in the middle. The CDR3 loop reads CASSGPVGTQYF. For the CDR3, the DNA is TGTGCCAGCAGTGGGCCCGTTGGTACGCAGTATTTT.